The 7 T cell receptor beta chains below were found in one sample sequenced in a study of cytotoxic CD8 clonotypes in ibrutinib-treated CLL (TCRdb year 2021). Libraries came from the immunoSEQ multiplex PCR assay. In TCRdb, the immuneACCESS table is reduced to in-frame sequences with V and J assigned. These tables do not hold every clone; where another copy was compared, an unresolved V gene accounts for under half, and the others remain unexplained. For this sample the table gives 130,000 to 150,000 clones, of which 79% were detected only once. The top ten hold roughly 13% of the sample. In light of the paper, this sample's time point label describes: about a year on ibrutinib. The input for sequencing was PBMCs, taken after 12 months of ibrutinib treatment. The receptors derive from a human donor with chronic lymphocytic leukemia.

V is TRBV6-5 and J is TRBJ1-5; D not certain. The CDR3 length is 13 residues. V was clipped by 0 bases and J by 6 bases, with 6 bases between them. In germline, CDR1 is MNHEY, CDR2 SVGAGI. CDR3 DNA: TGTGCCAGCAGTTACTCCGGGGTTCAGCCCCAGCATTTT. Encoded protein: CASSYSGVQPQHF.

In its sample, this clone was seen once. The genes are TRBV29-1 and TRBJ2-5, with D perhaps matching TRBD1 (6 bases). The CDR3 totals 16 residues. The V end was cut by 1 base, the J end by 1 base, with 16 bases between. Looked up from germline, CDR1 is SQVTM and CDR2 is ANQGSEA. The CDR3 here is CSVEGLPTGFQETQYF. The CDR3, as DNA: TGCAGCGTTGAAGGTTTACCGACAGGCTTCCAAGAGACCCAGTACTTC.

The rearrangement uses TRBV11-2 and TRBJ2-7, with 10 bases identical to TRBD2. Germline V lookup: CDR1 SGHAT, CDR2 FQNNGV. J was trimmed by 2 bases and V by 0 bases; bases with no gene match: 4. The CDR3 covers 16 residues. For the CDR3, the DNA is TGTGCCAGCAGCTTAGAAATAGCGGGAGGCCCCTACGAGCAGTACTTC. It translates to CASSLEIAGGPYEQYF.

This clone was seen just once. This chain connects TRBV5-4 to TRBJ2-3; 7 bases are a match to TRBD2. This CDR3 is built from 17 residues. The junction had 10 bases not matched to a gene; V was cut back by 0 bases and J by 3 bases. Per germline, CDR1 SGHNT and CDR2 YYREEE (reference sequence). The CDR3 nucleotides are TGTGCCAGCAGCTTGGCTCCGAGGCGGGAGTATACAGATACGCAGTATTTT. Its protein is CASSLAPRREYTDTQYF.

The chain joins TRBV7-6 to TRBJ2-5; maybe TRBD1 (6 bases). Looked up from germline, CDR1 is SGHVS and CDR2 is FNYEAQ. The CDR3 runs 15 residues. Trimming shortened V by 5 bases and J by 2 bases, and 15 bases separated the two germline ends. The DNA of the CDR3 is TGTGCCAGCAGCCTAGACCGACAGGCACAAGAGACCCAGTACTTC. Its translation is CASSLDRQAQETQYF.

This clone was seen only a few times. The chain has TRBV29-1 and TRBJ1-4; perhaps TRBD1 as D (5 bases). This CDR3 contains 13 residues. Trimming removed 7 bases from V and 1 base from J, with 10 bases in between. Germline V CDR1 and CDR2: SQVTM, ANQGSEA. The DNA of the CDR3 is TGCAGCGCCGGGGGGGGAACTAATGAAAAACTGTTTTTT. Residues: CSAGGGTNEKLFF.

This clone has a handful of counts. The chain links TRBV6-1 to TRBJ2-2, with TRBD1 matching over 12 bases. V shed 4 bases and J 6 bases; nucleotides not matched to a gene: 6. The length of the CDR3 is 16 residues. Per the germline V gene, CDR1 is MNHNS and CDR2 is SASEGT. CDR3: CASSGTRDRGPGELFF. CDR3 in DNA: TGTGCCAGCAGTGGTACCCGGGACAGGGGGCCCGGGGAGCTGTTTTTT.